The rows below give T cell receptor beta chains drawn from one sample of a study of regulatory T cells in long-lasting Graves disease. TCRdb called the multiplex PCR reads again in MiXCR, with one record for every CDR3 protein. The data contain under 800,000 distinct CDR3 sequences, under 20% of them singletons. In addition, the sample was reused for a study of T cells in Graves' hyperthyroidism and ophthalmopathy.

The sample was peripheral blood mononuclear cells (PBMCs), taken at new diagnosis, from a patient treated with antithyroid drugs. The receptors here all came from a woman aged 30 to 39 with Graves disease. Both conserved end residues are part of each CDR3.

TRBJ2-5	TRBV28	CASSLFGGVGETQYF
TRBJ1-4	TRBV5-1	CASSLVGGEKLFF
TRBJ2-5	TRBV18	CASSPPLAGGRETQYF
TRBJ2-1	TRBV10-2	CASSESTWATYNEQFF
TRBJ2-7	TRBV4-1	CASSQGSAAYEQYF
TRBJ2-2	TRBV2	CASSARSISGELFF
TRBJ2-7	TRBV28	CASSLLGTGGAQYF
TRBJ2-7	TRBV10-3	CASRGPGPNGAYEQYF
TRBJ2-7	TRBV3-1	CASSQDAGRAREYF
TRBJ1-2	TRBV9	CASSVVQFSGYTF
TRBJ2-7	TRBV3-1	CASSYTSSYEQYF
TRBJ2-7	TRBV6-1	CASRPRGKGRDEQYF
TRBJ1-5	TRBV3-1	CASSQEVMTDSNQPQHF
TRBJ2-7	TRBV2	CASSEGPRGSEQYF
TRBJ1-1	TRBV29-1	CSVVRDGTEAFF
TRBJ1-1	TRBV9	CASSVEDLTPLGETFF
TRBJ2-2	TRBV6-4	CASSDGTAGELFF
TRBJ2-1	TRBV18	CASSPASGNEQFF
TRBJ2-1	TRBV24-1	CATSGPHPSQSSYNEQFF
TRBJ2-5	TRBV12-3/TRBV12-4	CAGSQQGLKTQYF
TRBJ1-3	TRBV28	CASSLGEVLTGNTIYF
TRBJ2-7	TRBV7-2	CASTPDLVGEQYF
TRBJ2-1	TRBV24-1	CATSDPAYTSNEQFF
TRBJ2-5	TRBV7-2	CASSFSRDNGVQTQYF
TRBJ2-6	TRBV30	CAWKRNPGANVLTF
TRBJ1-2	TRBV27	CASRNTDKGGYTF
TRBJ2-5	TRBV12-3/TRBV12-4	CASSWGPETQYF
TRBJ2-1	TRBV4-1	CASSQAAGEQFF
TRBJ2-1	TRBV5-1	CAFGNEQFF
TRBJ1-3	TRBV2	CASRPTGSGNTIYF
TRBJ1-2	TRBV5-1	CARGSGTGPNYGYTF
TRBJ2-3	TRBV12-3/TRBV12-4	CASSPGGVTDTQYF
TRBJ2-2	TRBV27	CASSLRGEGTGELFF
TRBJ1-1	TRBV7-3	CASSRRLNTEAFF
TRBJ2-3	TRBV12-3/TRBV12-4	CASSLGPLDSDTQYF
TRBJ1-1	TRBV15	CATSRVDRLEAFF
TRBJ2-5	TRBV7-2	CASSLRLLRETQYF
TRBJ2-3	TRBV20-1	CSASLWYTDTQYF
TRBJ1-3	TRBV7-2	CASSLVSEGNTIYF
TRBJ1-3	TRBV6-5	CASSYSWTGSGNTIYF
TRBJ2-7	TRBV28	CASSPLPGTGDGEQYF
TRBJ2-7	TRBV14	CASSQDGGNEQYF
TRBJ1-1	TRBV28	CASRLGGVDTEAFF
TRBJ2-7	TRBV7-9	CASSLGKGDEQYF
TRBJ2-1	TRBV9	CASSGHPSGGTNEQFF